This T cell receptor beta chain comes out of a study of blood T cells in healthy people across ages (dated by TCRdb to about 2015). Background for the entire study: Template switching captured roughly one uniquely barcoded TCR beta cDNA molecule per two T cells in model experiments. Age-related changes in TCR beta repertoire diversity were measured in the study by deep sequencing normalized with unique cDNA molecular identifiers. The donors were split into four age groups: young (average roughly 15 years), middle-aged (more than 35), aged (roughly 65) and long-lived (82). To avoid experimental bias, donors of different ages were spread randomly across the sequencing lanes. Using the same blood draw, the study looked at two additional independent replicas of 1 million unique cDNA reads for two donors, one aged 18 to 30 and the other aged 80 or older. What the research found in general, with its limitations: Compared with the aged group, more naive CD4+ T cells, fewer expanded clones and increased TCR diversity were shown by the long-lived group, suggesting age selection. Observed TCR beta diversity per million T cells fell roughly linearly with age, and a significant reduction was already apparent by age roughly 41. A strong correlation was found between observed TCR beta diversity and the percentage of naive T cells measured by flow cytometry. Bulk unsorted PBMC profiling prevented conclusive comparison of naive and antigen-experienced compartments. Estimates of total diversity from one million sequenced T cells were regarded as lower bounds and underestimates. Donor CMV infection status was unknown, potentially confounding age-related changes in expanded clonotypes.

Reading from cysteine to phenylalanine, the CDR3 counts 13 amino acids. The CDR3 DNA has 39 bases and is translated from base 1. V loses 6 bases of germline sequence and J loses 2 bases, and the interval between the two ends is 11 bases. As encoded in the germline V gene, CDR1 is SNHLY while CDR2 is FYNNEI. The donors were 40 or so Caucasian individuals from Russia, aged 6 to 90 years, who were systemically healthy. About 10 milliliters of peripheral blood were drawn from each donor into EDTA-treated Vacutainer tubes. Ficoll-Paque density-gradient centrifugation was used to isolate PBMCs, with at least 6 million per sample. Total RNA was extracted from PBMCs with Trizol reagent, with at least 5.5 micrograms obtained per sample. Naive CD45RAhigh/CD27high T cell percentages were measured by flow cytometry on a PBMC aliquot from every donor. Library prep was done by 5' RACE. Instrument on record: Illumina HiSeq 2500. A second PCR of about 6 to 12 cycles was run with a J-beta primer mix and a sample-barcoded 5' primer. A unique molecular identifier was introduced onto each TCR beta cDNA molecule by a template-switch 5' adaptor carrying 12 random nucleotides. Each sample yielded at least 3 million CDR3-containing paired-end reads. First-strand cDNA synthesis was performed from all RNA using the Mint cDNA synthesis kit, with priming by a TRBC-specific oligonucleotide. Following uracil-DNA glycosylase treatment, all cDNA underwent a first 18-cycle PCR with the universal primers M1SS and BC2_uni_R. Under the source paper's analysis protocol: Normalization of each sample was performed by random selection of 1 million high-quality reads, each carrying a distinct molecular identifier. Instead of being binned into consensus sequences, reads with shared molecular identifiers were discarded. MiTCR, set to a Q25 quality threshold and the strictest error-elimination algorithm, was used for CDR3 identification, clonotype clustering and error correction. Lower-bound total TCR beta diversity was estimated with a nonparametric unseen species model using Euler transformation. Through fastp at Q25 and MiXCR, TCRdb rebuilt clones from the public reads, retaining in-frame beta chains. Rows merge per CDR3 protein into single entries with the most common DNA and genes. TCRdb, not the authors, supplied the V and J calls. The sample contains approximately 900,000 distinct CDR3 sequences, roughly 50% of them found a single time. The biggest ten clones account for over 10% of the sample.

This clonotype turned up a few times. Its recognized antigen is unknown. No per-base quality is available; no much larger clone lies one base away. The source is a man aged 25-45 years in good health. The V and J segments used are TRBV2 and TRBJ2-7, with the identity of the D gene unclear. Sequencing used blood. The CDR3 loop reads CASRADITYEQYF. The DNA sequence is as follows: TGTGCCAGCAGAGCTGACATAACCTACGAGCAGTACTTC.